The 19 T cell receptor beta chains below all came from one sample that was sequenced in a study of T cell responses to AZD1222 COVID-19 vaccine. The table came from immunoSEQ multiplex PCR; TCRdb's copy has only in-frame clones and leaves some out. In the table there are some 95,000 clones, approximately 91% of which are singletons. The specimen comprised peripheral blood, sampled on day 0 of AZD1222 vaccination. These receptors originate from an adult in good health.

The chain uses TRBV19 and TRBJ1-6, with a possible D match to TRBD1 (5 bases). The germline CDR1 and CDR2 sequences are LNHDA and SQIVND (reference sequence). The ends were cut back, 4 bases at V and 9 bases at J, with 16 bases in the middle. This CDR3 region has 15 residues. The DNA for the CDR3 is TGTGCCAGTAGTAGGGGACTACCGGGTATTTCACCCCTCCACTTT. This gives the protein CASSRGLPGISPLHF. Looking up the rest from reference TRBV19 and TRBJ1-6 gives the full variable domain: DGGITQSPKYLFRKEGQNVTLSCEQNLNHDAMYWYRQDPGQGLRLIYYSQIVNDFQKGDIAEGYSVSREKKESFPLTVTSAQKNPTAFYLCASSRGLPGISPLHFGNGTRLTVT.

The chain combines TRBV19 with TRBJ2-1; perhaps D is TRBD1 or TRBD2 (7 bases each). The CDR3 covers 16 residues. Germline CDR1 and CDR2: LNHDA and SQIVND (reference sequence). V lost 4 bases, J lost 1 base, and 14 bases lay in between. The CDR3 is CASSRQGGLSYNEQFF. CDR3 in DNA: TGTGCCAGTAGTAGGCAGGGGGGGCTATCCTACAATGAGCAGTTCTTC.

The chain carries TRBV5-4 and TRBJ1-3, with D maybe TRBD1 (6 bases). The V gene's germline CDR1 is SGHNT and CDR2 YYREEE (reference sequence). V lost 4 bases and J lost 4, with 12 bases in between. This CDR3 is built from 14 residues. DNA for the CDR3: TGTGCCAGCAGCGTTACAGGGCTGGGAAACACCATATATTTT. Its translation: CASSVTGLGNTIYF.

The CDR3, as DNA: TGTGCCAGCAAACAGGGGAACACTGAAGCTTTCTTT. Residues: CASKQGNTEAFF. The chain is built from TRBV18 and TRBJ1-1; TRBD1 is a possible D gene (6 bases). With 8 bases removed from V and 1 base from J, the gap between germline ends came to 8 bases. The germline CDR1 and CDR2 sequences are KGHSH and LQKENI. The CDR3 runs 12 residues. The whole variable domain, filled in from reference TRBV18 and TRBJ1-1, reads NAGVMQNPRHLVRRRGQEARLRCSPMKGHSHVYWYRQLPEEGLKFMVYLQKENIIDESGMPKERFSAEFPKEGPSILRIQQVVRGDSAAYFCASKQGNTEAFFGQGTRLTVV.

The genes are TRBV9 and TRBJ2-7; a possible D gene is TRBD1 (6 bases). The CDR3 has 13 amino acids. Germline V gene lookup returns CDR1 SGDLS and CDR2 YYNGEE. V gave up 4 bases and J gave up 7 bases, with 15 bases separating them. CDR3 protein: CASSPGTPQEQYF. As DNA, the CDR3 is TGTGCCAGCAGCCCTGGGACACCCCAAGAGCAGTACTTC.

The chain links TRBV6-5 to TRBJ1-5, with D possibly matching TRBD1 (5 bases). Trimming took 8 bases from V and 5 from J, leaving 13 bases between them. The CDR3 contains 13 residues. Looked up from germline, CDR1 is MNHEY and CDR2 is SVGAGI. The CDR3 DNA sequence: TGTGCCAGCGCCCAGGGTCAAGATCAGCCCCAGCATTTT. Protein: CASAQGQDQPQHF.

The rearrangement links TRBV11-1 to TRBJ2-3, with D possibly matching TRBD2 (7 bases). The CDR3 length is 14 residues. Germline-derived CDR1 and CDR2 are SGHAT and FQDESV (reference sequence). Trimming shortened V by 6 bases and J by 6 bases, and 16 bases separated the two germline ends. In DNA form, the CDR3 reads TGTGCCAGCAGTAGCGCGGGGGCCCTGGATACGCAGTATTTT. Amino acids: CASSSAGALDTQYF.

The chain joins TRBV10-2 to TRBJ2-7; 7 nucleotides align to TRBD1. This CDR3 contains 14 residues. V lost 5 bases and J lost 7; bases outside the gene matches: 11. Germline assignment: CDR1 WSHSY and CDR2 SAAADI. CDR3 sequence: CASSNSRQGAEQYF. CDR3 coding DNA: TGCGCCAGCAGTAACTCCCGACAGGGTGCAGAGCAGTACTTC.

Here the CDR3 reads CATRKSPSDIVNTEAFF. Written as DNA, the CDR3 is TGTGCCACCAGAAAGAGCCCTTCGGACATTGTGAACACTGAAGCTTTCTTT. The chain uses TRBV15 and TRBJ1-1; D is perhaps TRBD1 (5 bases). This CDR3 contains 17 residues. Germline V gene data show CDR1 as LNHNV and CDR2 as YYDKDF (reference sequence). V was trimmed by 6 bases and J by 0 bases, leaving 20 bases between them.

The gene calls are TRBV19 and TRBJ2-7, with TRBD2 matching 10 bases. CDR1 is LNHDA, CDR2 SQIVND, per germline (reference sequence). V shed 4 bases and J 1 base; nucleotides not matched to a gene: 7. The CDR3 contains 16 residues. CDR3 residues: CASSNARAGGSYEQYF. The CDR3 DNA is TGTGCCAGTAGTAACGCCAGAGCGGGGGGGTCCTACGAGCAGTACTTC.

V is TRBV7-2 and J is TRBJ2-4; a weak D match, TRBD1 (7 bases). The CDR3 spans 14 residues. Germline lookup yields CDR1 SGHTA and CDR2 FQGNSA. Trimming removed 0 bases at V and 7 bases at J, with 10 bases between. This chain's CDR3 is CASSLARGRNIQYF. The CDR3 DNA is TGTGCCAGCAGCTTAGCCAGGGGGAGGAACATTCAGTACTTC.

The DNA for the CDR3 is TGTGCCAGCACCCATTCTAGCCGGGCCACAGATACGCAGTATTTT. Its translation is CASTHSSRATDTQYF. The V call is TRBV27, the J call TRBJ2-3; D may be TRBD2 (5 bases). V was pared by 7 bases and J by 2 bases, with 16 bases between. CDR1 and CDR2 (germline): MNHEY, SMNVEV (reference sequence). This CDR3 is built from 15 residues.

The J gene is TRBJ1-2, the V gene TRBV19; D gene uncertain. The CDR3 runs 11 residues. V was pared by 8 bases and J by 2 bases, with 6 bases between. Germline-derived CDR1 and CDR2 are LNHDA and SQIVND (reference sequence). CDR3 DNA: TGTGCCAGTGTGCAGAACTATGGCTACACCTTC. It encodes CASVQNYGYTF.

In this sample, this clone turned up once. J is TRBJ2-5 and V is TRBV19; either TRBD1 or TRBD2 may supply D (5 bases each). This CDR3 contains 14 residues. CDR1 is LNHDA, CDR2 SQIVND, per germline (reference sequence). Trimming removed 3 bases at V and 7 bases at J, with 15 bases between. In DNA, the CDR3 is TGTGCCAGTAGTATCTCCCCCGGGGCGGGGACCCAGTACTTC. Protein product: CASSISPGAGTQYF.

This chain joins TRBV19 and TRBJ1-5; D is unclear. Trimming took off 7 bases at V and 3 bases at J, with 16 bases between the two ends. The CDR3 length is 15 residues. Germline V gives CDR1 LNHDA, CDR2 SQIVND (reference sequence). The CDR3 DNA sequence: TGTGCCAGTAAAGCGGGTTTCACCCCCAATCAGCCCCAGCATTTT. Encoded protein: CASKAGFTPNQPQHF.

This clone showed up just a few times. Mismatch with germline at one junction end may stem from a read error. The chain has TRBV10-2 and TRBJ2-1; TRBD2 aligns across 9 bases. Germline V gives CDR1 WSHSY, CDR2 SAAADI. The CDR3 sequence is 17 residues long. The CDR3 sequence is CASSSWRGTSSDNEQFF. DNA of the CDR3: TGCGCCAGCAGCTCGTGGCGGGGGACTAGCTCCGACAATGAGCAGTTCTTC.

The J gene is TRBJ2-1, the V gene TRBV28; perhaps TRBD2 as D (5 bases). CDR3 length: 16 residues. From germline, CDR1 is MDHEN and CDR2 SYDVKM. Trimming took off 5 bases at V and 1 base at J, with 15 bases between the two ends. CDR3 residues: CASSLGLFGSYNEQFF. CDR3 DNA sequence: TGTGCCAGCAGTCTCGGACTTTTCGGTTCCTACAATGAGCAGTTCTTC.

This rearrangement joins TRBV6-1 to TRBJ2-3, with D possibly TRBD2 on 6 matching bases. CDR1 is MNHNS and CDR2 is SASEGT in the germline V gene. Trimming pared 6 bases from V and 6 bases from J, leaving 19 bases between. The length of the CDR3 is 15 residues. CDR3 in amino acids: CASRAGPVGPDTQYF. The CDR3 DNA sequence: TGTGCCAGCAGGGCGGGACCCGTAGGGCCGGATACGCAGTATTTT.

This chain's CDR3 is CASSQEMRALDSYNEQFF. In DNA form, the CDR3 reads TGTGCCAGCAGCCAAGAAATGAGGGCCTTAGACTCCTACAATGAGCAGTTCTTC. V is TRBV3-1 (or the pseudogene TRBV3-2) and J is TRBJ2-1; tentative D call: TRBD2 (5 bases). This CDR3 contains 18 residues. Germline V gives CDR1 LGHDT, CDR2 YNNKEL (reference sequence). V dropped 0 bases and J dropped 0 bases, with 15 bases sitting between them.